This is a list of T cell receptor beta chains from one sample in a study of T cell responses to AZD1222 COVID-19 vaccine. Produced via immunoSEQ multiplex PCR; TCRdb's table is partial and in-frame only. The sample records 86,000 or so clones, about nine tenths being singletons. Here the sequenced sample was peripheral blood, taken on day 0 of MenACWY control vaccination. The receptors originated from an adult in good health. Both conserved end residues are part of each CDR3. A D gene is named only where the DNA matches it firmly. The size field is filled for only some rows; it gives once, few, many or a size class.

>TRBJ1-3|14|TRBV2|.|.
CATHREYSGNTIYF
TGTGCCACCCACCGGGAGTACTCTGGAAACACCATATATTTT
>TRBJ1-2|13|TRBV5-1|.|.
CASSFDGDRGYTF
TGCGCCAGCAGCTTTGATGGCGATCGCGGCTACACCTTC
>TRBJ2-7|12|TRBV2|.|.
CAGGGDRNEQYF
TGTGCCGGGGGCGGGGACAGAAACGAGCAGTACTTC
>TRBJ1-1|15|TRBV19|.|.
CASSIGMRVSTEAFF
TGTGCCAGTAGTATTGGGATGAGGGTTTCCACTGAAGCTTTCTTT
>TRBJ2-7|14|TRBV7-6|.|.
CASSRTDSSYEQYF
TGTGCCAGCAGCCGGACGGACAGCTCCTACGAGCAGTACTTC
>TRBJ2-3|11|TRBV20-1|.|.
CSGAFTDTQYF
TGCAGTGGAGCGTTTACAGATACGCAGTATTTT
>TRBJ1-2|11|TRBV28|.|.
CATQGVGGYTF
TGTGCCACACAGGGTGTGGGGGGCTACACCTTC
>TRBJ2-1|15|TRBV5-1|.|.
CASTVGGSAYNEQFF
TGCGCCAGCACCGTGGGGGGCTCCGCCTACAATGAGCAGTTCTTC
>TRBJ1-2|14|TRBV7-9|.|once
CASSLSTPEDGYTF
TGTGCCAGCAGCTTAAGTACGCCAGAGGATGGCTACACCTTC
>TRBJ1-5|12|TRBV28|.|.
CASSGEGQPQHF
TGTGCCAGCAGTGGAGAGGGACAGCCCCAGCATTTT
>TRBJ1-1|13|TRBV19|.|.
CASSWGTNTEAFF
TGTGCCAGTAGTTGGGGGACGAACACTGAAGCTTTCTTT
>TRBJ1-1|14|TRBV11-2|TRBD1|.
CASSQGRGSTEAFF
TGTGCCAGCAGCCAGGGCAGGGGGTCGACTGAAGCTTTCTTT
>TRBJ2-7|14|TRBV29-1|TRBD2|.
CSARGLAGAYEQYF
TGCAGCGCCCGGGGACTAGCGGGAGCCTACGAGCAGTACTTC
>TRBJ2-1|14|TRBV6-6|TRBD1|.
CASSPTGYGNEQFF
TGTGCCAGCAGTCCGACAGGGTATGGCAATGAGCAGTTCTTC
>TRBJ1-1|13|TRBV19|.|.
CASMNGGNTEAFF
TGTGCCAGTATGAATGGGGGTAACACTGAAGCTTTCTTT
>TRBJ2-1|17|TRBV10-1|.|.
CASSDEGGWEARGEQFF
TGCGCCAGCAGTGATGAAGGGGGGTGGGAGGCACGAGGTGAGCAGTTCTTC
>TRBJ1-1|13|TRBV7-9|.|.
CASTPPTEPEAFF
TGTGCCAGCACCCCCCCCACTGAACCTGAAGCTTTCTTT
>TRBJ1-2|12|TRBV6-4|.|.
CASSEGLGGYTF
TGTGCCAGCAGTGAAGGTTTGGGTGGCTACACCTTC
>TRBJ1-1|13|TRBV6-5|.|once
CVARGLWNTEAFF
TGTGTAGCACGCGGGTTGTGGAACACTGAAGCTTTCTTT
>TRBJ2-7|15|TRBV11-2|.|.
CASSRVLADLYEQYF
TGTGCCAGCAGCCGAGTTTTAGCGGACCTATACGAGCAGTACTTC
>TRBJ2-1|14|TRBV3-1/TRBV3-2|TRBD2|once
CASSQGTRKNEQFF
TGTGCCAGCAGCCAAGGGACTAGAAAAAATGAGCAGTTCTTC